A selection of T cell receptor beta chains follows, all from one sample in a study of blood T cell repertoires in COVID-19. Here immunoSEQ multiplex PCR was the method, and the copy in TCRdb shows in-frame clones only, minus some. This table has about 52,000 clones, approximately 89% appearing once. The sample was peripheral blood. These receptors were collected from a man older than 75 with active or convalescent COVID-19. Both conserved end residues are part of each CDR3. D genes are given only for firm matches. Clone size, where shown, is once, few, many, or a class for clones that have expanded.

TGTGCCTGGAGTGCGGGACAGGGGAGAACAGATACGCAGTATTTT | CAWSAGQGRTDTQYF | NA | TRBJ2-3 | TRBD1 | TRBV30
TGTGCCAGCAGTTCGACTAGCGGGGGGGTCTATGAGCAGTTCTTC | CASSSTSGGVYEQFF | NA | TRBJ2-1 | TRBD2 | TRBV28
TGTGCCAGCAGTTACCGCCGGGAGGTAAGCTCCTACGAGCAGTACTTC | CASSYRREVSSYEQYF | once | TRBJ2-7 | TRBD2 | TRBV6-2/TRBV6-3
TGCGCCAGCAGCCTGGACAGAAGCTTTAACCACGAGCAGTACTTC | CASSLDRSFNHEQYF | NA | TRBJ2-7 | NA | TRBV5-1
TGTGCCAGCAGTTCCGGGACAGGGGTCCCCTACGAGCAGTACTTC | CASSSGTGVPYEQYF | NA | TRBJ2-7 | TRBD1 | TRBV7-9
TGCGCCAGCAGCCGGAGGGCCAGAAACTACGAGCAGTACTTC | CASSRRARNYEQYF | NA | TRBJ2-7 | NA | TRBV4-3
TGCGCCAGCAGCCAAGTACTAGCGGGAGATTGGTCGGGTAAGCACGAGCAGTACTTC | CASSQVLAGDWSGKHEQYF | few | TRBJ2-7 | TRBD2 | TRBV4-1
TGTGCCAGCAGCGGGGGGCGAACGCAAGAGACCCAGTACTTC | CASSGGRTQETQYF | NA | TRBJ2-5 | NA | TRBV2
TGTGCCAGTAACCCAGGACTCCCGAGCTCTGGGGCCAACGTCCTGACTTTC | CASNPGLPSSGANVLTF | NA | TRBJ2-6 | NA | TRBV19
TGCAGCGCCAACAGCAACACTGAAGCTTTCTTT | CSANSNTEAFF | NA | TRBJ1-1 | NA | TRBV29-1
TGCGCCAGCAGCTTACACGGACAGGGAAATGAAAAACTGTTTTTT | CASSLHGQGNEKLFF | NA | TRBJ1-4 | TRBD1 | TRBV5-1
TGTGCCAGCTCCCCAGGCGGGAACCAAGCTTTCTTT | CASSPGGNQAFF | NA | TRBJ1-1 | NA | TRBV18
TGCGCCAGCAAGGGGACTAGCGCCAGCTCCTACGAGCAGTACTTC | CASKGTSASSYEQYF | NA | TRBJ2-7 | TRBD2 | TRBV10-2
TGCAGTGCGAGTGGGCCAAACACCGGGGAGCTGTTTTTT | CSASGPNTGELFF | NA | TRBJ2-2 | NA | TRBV20-1
TGTGCCAGCAGCCCAATAGTCTCTGGAAACACCATATATTTT | CASSPIVSGNTIYF | NA | TRBJ1-3 | NA | TRBV11-2
TGTGCCAGCAGTGATCCGGGACAGGGAGCCGAGCAGTACTTC | CASSDPGQGAEQYF | NA | TRBJ2-7 | TRBD1 | TRBV28
TGTGCCAGCAGCCATGGGGCCCGATCTGTCACTGAAGCTTTCTTT | CASSHGARSVTEAFF | NA | TRBJ1-1 | NA | TRBV5-5
TGTGCCAGCAGCCAGGGACAAGATAATTCACCCCTCCACTTT | CASSQGQDNSPLHF | NA | TRBJ1-6 | NA | TRBV3-1/TRBV3-2
TGTGCCAGCAGCCCCCGGACAGGGGCCGCCTACGAGCAGTACTTC | CASSPRTGAAYEQYF | NA | TRBJ2-7 | TRBD1 | TRBV14
TGTGCCAGTAGTCCCCCCCCGAGGCGGGATTTTAGGGTGGAGCAGTTCTTC | CASSPPPRRDFRVEQFF | NA | TRBJ2-1 | NA | TRBV19
TGTGCCAGTAGTATAGATCTAGCGGGGGGTTATGTGAATGAGCAGTTCTTC | CASSIDLAGGYVNEQFF | few | TRBJ2-1 | TRBD2 | TRBV19
TGTGCCAGCAGCCTCGGTGGGGGGGCCCAAGAGACCCAGTACTTC | CASSLGGGAQETQYF | NA | TRBJ2-5 | NA | TRBV3-1/TRBV3-2
TGTGCCAGCAGTTCATCAGGGACTGGGGAGACCTACGAGCAGTACTTC | CASSSSGTGETYEQYF | NA | TRBJ2-7 | NA | TRBV28